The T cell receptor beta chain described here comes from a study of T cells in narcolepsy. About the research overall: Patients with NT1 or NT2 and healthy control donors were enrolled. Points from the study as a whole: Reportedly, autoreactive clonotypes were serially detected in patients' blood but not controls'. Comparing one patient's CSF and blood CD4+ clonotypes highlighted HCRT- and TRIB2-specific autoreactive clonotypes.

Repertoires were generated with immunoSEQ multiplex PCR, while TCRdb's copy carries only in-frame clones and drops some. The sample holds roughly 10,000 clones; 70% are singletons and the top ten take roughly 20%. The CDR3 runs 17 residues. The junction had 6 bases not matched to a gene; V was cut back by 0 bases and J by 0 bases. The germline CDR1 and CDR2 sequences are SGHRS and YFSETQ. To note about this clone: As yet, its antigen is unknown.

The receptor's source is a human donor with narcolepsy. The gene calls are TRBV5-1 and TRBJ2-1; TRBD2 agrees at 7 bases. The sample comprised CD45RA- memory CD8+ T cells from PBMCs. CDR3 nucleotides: TGCGCCAGCAGCTTGGTACTAGCGCCGAGCTCCTACAATGAGCAGTTCTTC. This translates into CASSLVLAPSSYNEQFF. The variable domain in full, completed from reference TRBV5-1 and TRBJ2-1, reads KAGVTQTPRYLIKTRGQQVTLSCSPISGHRSVSWYQQTPGQGLQFLFEYFSETQRNKGNFPGRFSGRQFSNSRSEMNVSTLELGDSALYLCASSLVLAPSSYNEQFFGPGTRLTVL.